The present T cell receptor (beta chain) was sequenced within a study of cytomegalovirus exposure and HLA in healthy donors. Across the study: An earlier analysis found fewer than 120 million unique TCR beta sequences from 150 million to 200 million T cells.

Donors in the study were healthy people who gave bone marrow. Unrecorded immune exposures were likely, despite nominal health at sampling. The germline V gene has CDR1 SGHAT and CDR2 FQNNGV. V lost 5 bases, J lost 1 base, and 9 bases lay in between. The CDR3 covers 14 residues. Primers included in the PCR were 60 Vbeta and 13 Jbeta primers. In the original analysis: Later, 80 million or so unique TCR beta chains were counted in an analysis, and about 10 million of them were shared. Assay used: immunoSEQ multiplex PCR; TCRdb lists only in-frame clones, some missing. The V and J calls and clone size are taken from that table; D and trimming were inferred from the DNA. In the table there are around 190,000 clones, just under 75% of which are singletons.

This sequence originates from a woman aged 25-40 years in good health and CMV-seropositive. Sequencing was done on a sample of PBMCs. J is TRBJ2-1 and V is TRBV11-2; D remains ambiguous. The CDR3 DNA follows: TGTGCCAGCAGCATGCGAGGATCCTACAATGAGCAGTTCTTC. The encoded protein is CASSMRGSYNEQFF.